The clone carrying this T cell receptor (beta chain) was counted a few times. Its antigen remains unidentified. Thyroid surgery was performed in patients who had received no treatment beforehand. This entry belongs to a study of metastatic and nonmetastatic thyroid tumors. Turning to the study itself: Comparative analysis of repertoires was undertaken across blood and tumor or nodule tissue obtained from malignant and benign thyroid patients.

Findings and limits, study-wide: Malignant tumors reportedly showed significantly higher TCR beta diversity than benign nodules in both blood and tumor.

CDR3 size: 18 residues. Germline trimming cut 6 bases from V and 0 bases from J; bases unmatched to any gene: 14. The germline CDR1 and CDR2 sequences are MNHNS and SASEGT. In the source study's methods: A papillary thyroid cancer distant-metastasis classifier was built from CDR3 differences across clinicopathological groups. MiXCR re-clonotyped the PCR reads for TCRdb. The V and J calls were determined by TCRdb, not by the authors. The table has approximately 28,000 clones, around 20% seen once. The sample comprised blood. This sequence joins TRBV6-1 and TRBJ2-3; 8 nucleotides match TRBD2. The sequence was collected from a female donor with papillary thyroid cancer or a benign thyroid nodule (not recorded which). Some clones in this sample may be carry-over from other donors' samples. The CDR3 DNA follows: TGTGCCAGCAGGGACAGCGGACCGGGGGGGGGTAGCACAGATACGCAGTATTTT. It encodes CASRDSGPGGGSTDTQYF.